The source of this TCR beta chain is a study of T cells in Graves' hyperthyroidism and ophthalmopathy (dated by TCRdb to about 2019). The study in broad terms: Peripheral blood samples were taken at initial diagnosis, before any treatment was given. A discovery cohort of around 98 patients, roughly 40 with Graves' ophthalmopathy and 57 with stable Graves' hyperthyroidism, was used to find distinguishing TCR V-J signatures. An independent validation cohort of around 19 hyperthyroidism patients and over 15 patients who later progressed to ophthalmopathy tested prospective prediction of ophthalmopathy. For training and testing, the roughly 93 patients in the discovery cohort were randomly divided in a 7:3 ratio. In more than five Graves' hyperthyroidism patients, the study also compared T-cell repertoires from thyroid tissue with T-cell repertoires from blood. After sampling, hyperthyroidism patients received methimazole starting at 30 mg daily, and ophthalmopathy patients received high-dose intravenous methylprednisolone. The paper reports TCR Vbeta CDR3 sequencing of 135 peripheral blood samples: 40 or so ophthalmopathy, 70 to 85 hyperthyroidism and 17 progressor patients. General findings and caveats noted by the study authors: During validation, the model predicted progression to ophthalmopathy a median of about 6.3 months ahead of onset, with around 71% sensitivity and more than 72% specificity. No statistical method was used to set the sample size in advance, and investigators knew the group allocation. Most expanded thyroid clonotypes (frequency above 0.001) were also detected in blood, suggesting blood repertoires may reflect thyroid immune responses. A model built on a 13 V-J signature distinguished ophthalmopathy from stable hyperthyroidism, reaching roughly 88% sensitivity and under 84% specificity in cross-validation and 80%/75% in testing.

The germline ends are 19 bases apart after V is trimmed by 1 base and J by 9 bases. From the cysteine through the phenylalanine, the CDR3 covers 15 amino acids. The sequence is cut down to CDR3 DNA, 45 bases in frame from base 1. The germline V gene encodes CDR1 DFQATT and CDR2 SNEGSKA (reference sequence). A patient counted as having stable Graves' hyperthyroidism if no progression to ophthalmopathy occurred over 18 months of follow-up. Hyperthyroidism patients were newly diagnosed, with disease duration under 2 months, and aged 18 to 65 years. Any patient with an uncontrolled infection, another autoimmune disease, pregnancy or lactation was excluded. Diagnoses were established on the basis of clinical symptoms, serum thyroxine and TRAb, thyroid ultrasound, and orbital computed tomography. PBMCs were separated from approximately 9.9 ml of fresh peripheral blood using Ficoll-Paque density gradient centrifugation. Trizol reagent was used to extract total RNA, and RNA quality was then checked on an Agilent 2100 Bioanalyzer.

TCR beta CDR3 regions were amplified from RNA transcripts. A first-round RT-PCR of the TCR CDR3 used the HTBI primer set with the Qiagen OneStep RT-PCR kit. A second multiplex PCR round built the libraries, followed by size selection and purification. The libraries were sequenced on an Illumina HiSeq2000 using paired-end 100 bp reads. The paper's data handling went like this. SOAPnuke was used to process the raw data, removing reads that contained adapters or uncalled bases, had a mean Phred below 15, or lacked an exact match to the constant primer or identifier. COPE v1.2.5 was used to merge high-quality paired reads, and clonotypes were defined as unique nucleotide sequences. Clonotypes were aligned to IMGT TRBV, TRBD and TRBJ reference segments using MiTCR v1.1. Only V-J combinations with frequency above 0.0001, covering 99% to 99.2% of repertoires, were analysed. A TCS score was defined as the ratio between F50 (clonal expansion) and ExV (chaos), using BLOSUM62-based TCRdist between CDR3 peptides within each V-J. Welch's t-statistics and random forest reduced around 510 V-J features to 10 to 15, which were used in a naive Bayes classifier (R e1071). TCRdb redid the processing of the public reads, applying fastp at Q25 and MiXCR, and retained in-frame beta chains. Every distinct CDR3 protein forms one entry, paired with its most common genes and DNA. The V and J calls and clone size are TCRdb's, not the authors'. This sample gives under 800,000 distinct CDR3 sequences in total; 14% of them show up just once. Around 9.6% of the sample goes to the ten largest clones.

At least ten counts were recorded for this clonotype. Its antigen specificity is not known. No clone much larger than this one lies a single base away; base qualities are absent. The sample comprised blood. The chain is encoded by TRBV20-1 joined to TRBJ2-1; possibly the D gene is TRBD1, per 5 matching bases. This clonotype was sampled from a woman aged 18-35 years with Graves' hyperthyroidism. The DNA sequence is as follows: TGCAGTGCTAGAGGCAACCCATCCATAGGGGCTGAGCAGTTCTTC. This sequence encodes CSARGNPSIGAEQFF.